The 16 T cell receptor beta chains below were found in one sample sequenced in a study of blood T cell repertoires in COVID-19. Repertoires were generated with immunoSEQ multiplex PCR, while TCRdb's copy carries only in-frame clones and drops some. The sample has about 170,000 clones; around nine tenths are singletons. The sample comprised peripheral blood. These receptors were collected from a man aged 50 to 60 who had recovered from COVID-19.

V is TRBV5-1 and J is TRBJ2-5, with 11 bases lining up with TRBD2. There are 16 residues in the CDR3. Germline V lookup: CDR1 SGHRS, CDR2 YFSETQ. V gave up 4 bases and J gave up 2 bases; unmatched junction bases: 7. In DNA form, the CDR3 reads TGCGCCAGCAGCCCGCGGGTAGCGGGGGGGCAAGAGACCCAGTACTTC. The encoded protein is CASSPRVAGGQETQYF.

This chain uses TRBV15 with TRBJ2-1, with a weak D call TRBD2 (6 bases). V lost 3 bases to trimming and J lost 6 bases, with 9 bases between them. This CDR3 has 13 amino acids. CDR1 is LNHNV and CDR2 is YYDKDF in the germline V gene (reference sequence). In nucleotides, the CDR3 is TGTGCCACCAGCAGGCTACTAGCCAATGAGCAGTTCTTC. Translated, it gives CATSRLLANEQFF.

The chain combines TRBV24-1 with TRBJ2-5, with 9 bases lining up with TRBD1. This CDR3 has 18 residues. Germline V gene lookup returns CDR1 KGHDR and CDR2 SFDVKD. V lost 2 bases to trimming and J lost 3 bases; unmatched junction nucleotides: 12. CDR3 protein: CATSDSRAMGQGKETQYF. The CDR3 coding sequence is TGTGCCACCAGTGATTCGAGAGCTATGGGACAGGGAAAAGAGACCCAGTACTTC.

This chain joins TRBV21-1 and TRBJ1-1; the table's D call, TRBD1, was not checked against the DNA. TRBV21-1 is a pseudogene locus. CDR3 length: 15 amino acids. The CDR3 spells CASSERTGGGTEAFF. The CDR3 bases are TGTGCCAGCAGCGAACGGACAGGGGGAGGGACTGAAGCTTTCTTT.

The V call is TRBV25-1, the J call TRBJ2-4, with 8 nucleotides matching TRBD1. V shed 2 bases and J 7 bases; nucleotides not matched to a gene: 4. The germline V gene has CDR1 MGHDK and CDR2 SYGVNS. The CDR3 has 14 amino acids. CDR3 residues: CASSEPRQGNIQYF. The DNA for the CDR3 is TGTGCCAGCAGTGAACCCCGACAGGGGAACATTCAGTACTTC.

The V call is TRBV5-1, the J call TRBJ1-1; D not certain. Deletions cut 8 bases from V and 5 bases from J, with 16 bases between. The length of the CDR3 is 13 residues. CDR1 is SGHRS, CDR2 YFSETQ, per germline. In DNA form, the CDR3 reads TGCGCCAGTAACGGGGAGCCGGGGACTGAAGCTTTCTTT. Translated: CASNGEPGTEAFF.

V gene TRBV18 combines with J gene TRBJ1-1; 7 bases align to TRBD1. Per the germline V gene, CDR1 is KGHSH and CDR2 is LQKENI. The length of the CDR3 is 14 residues. Germline trimming cut 6 bases from V and 1 base from J; bases unmatched to any gene: 5. This CDR3 reads CASSPTGENTEAFF. For the CDR3, the DNA is TGTGCCAGCTCGCCAACAGGGGAGAACACTGAAGCTTTCTTT.

This clone was counted between two and nine times. The genes are TRBV28 and TRBJ1-2, with TRBD1 identical over 9 bases. Unmatched junction bases numbered 8, after V lost 7 bases and J lost 2 bases. CDR1 is MDHEN and CDR2 is SYDVKM in the germline V gene. CDR3 length: 15 amino acids. The CDR3 region is CASTLGTGRNYGYTF. CDR3 DNA: TGTGCCAGCACCCTAGGGACAGGGCGAAACTATGGCTACACCTTC.

The V and J genes are TRBV27 and TRBJ1-1; D is possibly TRBD1 (6 bases). V dropped 2 bases and J dropped 0 bases, with 10 bases sitting between them. This CDR3 is built from 15 residues. Germline lookup yields CDR1 MNHEY and CDR2 SMNVEV (reference sequence). The DNA for the CDR3 is TGTGCCAGCAGTTTAAAAGACAGGATGAACACTGAAGCTTTCTTT. The encoded protein is CASSLKDRMNTEAFF.

The chain has TRBV2 and TRBJ1-1; 7 bases are shared with TRBD1. This CDR3 contains 12 residues. The V segment lost 8 bases and the J segment 7 bases; nucleotides outside the gene matches: 7. The germline CDR1 and CDR2 sequences are SNHLY and FYNNEI. The CDR3 bases are TGTGCCAGCGTCCCCAGGGGGGTTGAAGCTTTCTTT. Residues: CASVPRGVEAFF.

This chain uses TRBV27 with TRBJ1-5; 9 bases map to TRBD1. The length of the CDR3 is 14 residues. Germline V gene lookup returns CDR1 MNHEY and CDR2 SMNVEV (reference sequence). Germline trimming cut 6 bases from V and 2 bases from J; bases unmatched to any gene: 2. The CDR3, as DNA: TGTGCCAGCAGGGGACAGGGAGGCAATCAGCCCCAGCATTTT. It codes for CASRGQGGNQPQHF.

The rearrangement joins TRBV2 to TRBJ2-5; no firm D call. CDR1 is SNHLY and CDR2 is FYNNEI in the germline V gene. This CDR3 contains 10 residues. Trimming cost V 6 bases and J 5 bases, with 4 bases left between them. The CDR3 here is CASSEETQYF. The CDR3, as DNA: TGTGCCAGCAGCGAGGAGACCCAGTACTTC.

The chain joins TRBV21-1 to TRBJ2-2; TRBD1 is taken as the D call from the table, unchecked against the DNA. TRBV21-1 is termed a pseudogene. The CDR3 totals 17 residues. This chain's CDR3 is CASSKKEGTGATGELFF. DNA of the CDR3: TGTGCCAGCAGCAAAAAAGAGGGGACAGGGGCGACCGGGGAGCTGTTTTTT.

The V and J genes are TRBV5-4 and TRBJ1-4, with D perhaps TRBD1 (6 bases). The germline CDR1 and CDR2 sequences are SGHNT and YYREEE (reference sequence). The CDR3 contains 13 residues. The V end was cut by 2 bases, the J end by 12 bases, with 14 bases between. The CDR3 nucleotides are TGTGCCAGCAGCTTAAAGGGGGTGGAACAACTGTTTTTT. Translation gives CASSLKGVEQLFF. The full variable domain, with the rest looked up from reference TRBV5-4 and TRBJ1-4, is ETGVTQSPTHLIKTRGQQVTLRCSSQSGHNTVSWYQQALGQGPQFIFQYYREEENGRGNFPPRFSGLQFPNYSSELNVNALELDDSALYLCASSLKGVEQLFFGSGTQLSVL.

On this clone: At one of its ends the junction is not consistent with the germline gene, which may arise from a read error. The genes are TRBV5-6 and TRBJ1-2; 9 bases map to TRBD1. The CDR3 spans 13 residues. Germline assignment: CDR1 SGHDT and CDR2 YYEEEE. The CDR3 DNA sequence: TGTGCCAGCAGCAACTGGGGCGACAGGGGGACCTCCTTC. Translating it yields CASSNWGDRGTSF.

The rearrangement links TRBV19 to TRBJ1-5; D may be TRBD1 (5 bases). V shed 7 bases and J shed 3 bases, with 16 bases lying between them. The CDR3 has 15 amino acids. From germline, CDR1 is LNHDA and CDR2 SQIVND (reference sequence). This chain's CDR3 is CASTPSGIANQPQHF. CDR3 sequence (DNA): TGTGCCAGTACCCCATCAGGGATCGCCAATCAGCCCCAGCATTTT.